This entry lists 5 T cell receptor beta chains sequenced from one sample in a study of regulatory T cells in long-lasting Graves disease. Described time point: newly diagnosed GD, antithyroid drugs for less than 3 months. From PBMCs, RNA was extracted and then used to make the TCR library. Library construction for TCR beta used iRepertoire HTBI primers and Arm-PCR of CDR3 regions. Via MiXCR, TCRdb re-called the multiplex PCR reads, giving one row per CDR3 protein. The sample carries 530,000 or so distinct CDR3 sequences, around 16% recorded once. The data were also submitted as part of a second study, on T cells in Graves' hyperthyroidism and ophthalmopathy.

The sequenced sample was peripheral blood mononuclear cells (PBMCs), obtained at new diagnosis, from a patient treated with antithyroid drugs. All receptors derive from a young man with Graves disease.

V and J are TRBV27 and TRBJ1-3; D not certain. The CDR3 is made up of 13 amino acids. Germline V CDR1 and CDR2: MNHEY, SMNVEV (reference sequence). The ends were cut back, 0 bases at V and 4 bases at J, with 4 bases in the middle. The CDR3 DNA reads TGTGCCAGCAGTTTATCACACGGAAACACCATATATTTT. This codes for CASSLSHGNTIYF.

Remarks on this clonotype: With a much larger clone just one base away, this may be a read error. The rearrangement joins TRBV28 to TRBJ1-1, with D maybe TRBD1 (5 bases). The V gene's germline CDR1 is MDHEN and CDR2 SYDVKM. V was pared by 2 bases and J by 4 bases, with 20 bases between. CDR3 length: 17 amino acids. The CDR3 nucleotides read TGTGCCAGCAGTTTAGGGACGACCGAATATATGAGCACTGAAGCTTTCTTT. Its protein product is CASSLGTTEYMSTEAFF.

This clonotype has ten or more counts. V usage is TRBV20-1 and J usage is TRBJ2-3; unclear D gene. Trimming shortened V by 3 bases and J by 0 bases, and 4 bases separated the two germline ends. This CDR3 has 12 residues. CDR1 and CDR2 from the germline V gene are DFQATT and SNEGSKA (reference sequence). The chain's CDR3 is CSASGSTDTQYF. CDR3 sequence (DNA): TGCAGTGCTAGCGGGAGCACAGATACGCAGTATTTT.

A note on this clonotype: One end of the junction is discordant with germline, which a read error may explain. CDR3 residues: CASSLRKGGASF. The CDR3 region has the DNA TGTGCCAGCAGCTTACGAAAGGGTGGTGCTTCCTTT. The chain is built from TRBV5-6 and TRBJ1-1; no reliable D call. Germline-derived CDR1 and CDR2 are SGHDT and YYEEEE. The CDR3 consists of 12 residues.

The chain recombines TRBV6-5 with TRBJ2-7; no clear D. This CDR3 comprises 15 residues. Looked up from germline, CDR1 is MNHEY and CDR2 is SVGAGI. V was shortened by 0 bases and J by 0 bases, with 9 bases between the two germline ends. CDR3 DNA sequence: TGTGCCAGCAGTTACTCGACACAGATCTCCTACGAGCAGTACTTC. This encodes CASSYSTQISYEQYF.